Listed below are T cell receptor beta chains from one sample, sequenced in a study of cytomegalovirus exposure and HLA in healthy donors. Data came from immunoSEQ multiplex PCR; TCRdb stores just in-frame clones and leaves some out. The repertoire holds approximately 150,000 clones, roughly three quarters seen once, with 6% to 8% in the top ten. The sample consisted of PBMCs. These receptors were taken from a male donor in good health and CMV-seropositive. Each CDR3 is given with its conserved first and last residue. Each record gives: CDR3 length, J gene, V gene, D gene, clone size, CDR3 DNA, CDR3 protein. A D gene is named only where the DNA matches it firmly. A row's size may be missing; if present it is once, few, many or a size class.

CDR3 length: 15; J gene: TRBJ2-5; V gene: TRBV5-4; D gene: TRBD1; clone size: -; CDR3 DNA: TGTGCCAGCAGTATAGGACAGGGGAGGTTGGAGACCCAGTACTTC; CDR3 protein: CASSIGQGRLETQYF
CDR3 length: 15; J gene: TRBJ1-5; V gene: TRBV19; D gene: -; clone size: -; CDR3 DNA: TGTGCCAGTGCAAACAACAGGGTAAGGAATCAGCCCCAGCATTTT; CDR3 protein: CASANNRVRNQPQHF
CDR3 length: 13; J gene: TRBJ1-6; V gene: TRBV2; D gene: TRBD1; clone size: -; CDR3 DNA: TGTGCCAGCAGTAGGGGGCCCTATTCACCCCTCCACTTT; CDR3 protein: CASSRGPYSPLHF
CDR3 length: 13; J gene: TRBJ2-3; V gene: TRBV19; D gene: -; clone size: -; CDR3 DNA: TGTGCCAGCCTGCCGGGGGGCACAGATACGCAGTATTTT; CDR3 protein: CASLPGGTDTQYF
CDR3 length: 14; J gene: TRBJ1-1; V gene: TRBV6-5; D gene: -; clone size: -; CDR3 DNA: TGTGCCAGCAGTTACTTGGGCCTGAACACTGAAGCTTTCTTT; CDR3 protein: CASSYLGLNTEAFF
CDR3 length: 15; J gene: TRBJ1-2; V gene: TRBV7-2; D gene: -; clone size: -; CDR3 DNA: TGTGCCAGCAGCTTAGCGGCCAGGTTGAGCTATGGCTACACCTTC; CDR3 protein: CASSLAARLSYGYTF
CDR3 length: 14; J gene: TRBJ2-7; V gene: TRBV19; D gene: TRBD2; clone size: -; CDR3 DNA: TGTGCCAGTAGTACCGGGACTAGGGACCACGAGCAGTACTTC; CDR3 protein: CASSTGTRDHEQYF
CDR3 length: 15; J gene: TRBJ1-4; V gene: TRBV5-1; D gene: -; clone size: -; CDR3 DNA: TGCGCCAGCAGCGCCGCGGGTCAGCGGAATGAAAAACTGTTTTTT; CDR3 protein: CASSAAGQRNEKLFF
CDR3 length: 16; J gene: TRBJ1-6; V gene: TRBV9; D gene: -; clone size: -; CDR3 DNA: TGTGCCAGCAGCGTGGGAGGGGTTTCCTATAATTCACCCCTCCACTTT; CDR3 protein: CASSVGGVSYNSPLHF
CDR3 length: 14; J gene: TRBJ1-4; V gene: TRBV30; D gene: -; clone size: -; CDR3 DNA: TGTGCCTGGAGTAACGGGGCAACTAATGAAAAACTGTTTTTT; CDR3 protein: CAWSNGATNEKLFF
CDR3 length: 15; J gene: TRBJ1-4; V gene: TRBV9; D gene: -; clone size: -; CDR3 DNA: TGTGCCAGCAGCGCCCACGGGGCAACTAATGAAAAACTGTTTTTT; CDR3 protein: CASSAHGATNEKLFF
CDR3 length: 17; J gene: TRBJ1-6; V gene: TRBV9; D gene: TRBD1; clone size: -; CDR3 DNA: TGTGCCAGCAGCGCCGGTCCTTGGGGACAGGGGAATTCACCCCTCCACTTT; CDR3 protein: CASSAGPWGQGNSPLHF
CDR3 length: 16; J gene: TRBJ2-5; V gene: TRBV25-1; D gene: TRBD1; clone size: -; CDR3 DNA: TGTGCCAGCAGTGAATTGGACAGGGCGATTCCAGAGACCCAGTACTTC; CDR3 protein: CASSELDRAIPETQYF
CDR3 length: 15; J gene: TRBJ1-2; V gene: TRBV9; D gene: -; clone size: -; CDR3 DNA: TGTGCCAGCAGCGTAGGGAATACAGGGAACTATGGCTACACCTTC; CDR3 protein: CASSVGNTGNYGYTF
CDR3 length: 12; J gene: TRBJ1-1; V gene: TRBV19; D gene: -; clone size: once; CDR3 DNA: TGTGCCAGTAGCGCGGAGAACACTGAAGCTTTCTTT; CDR3 protein: CASSAENTEAFF
CDR3 length: 16; J gene: TRBJ2-1; V gene: TRBV5-4; D gene: -; clone size: -; CDR3 DNA: TGTGCCAGCAGCCCGAGTGGGGCCAGGGTTAACAATGAGCAGTTCTTC; CDR3 protein: CASSPSGARVNNEQFF
CDR3 length: 14; J gene: TRBJ2-7; V gene: TRBV27; D gene: TRBD2; clone size: -; CDR3 DNA: TGTGCCAGCAGTTTAGCTAGCGGAGCCTACGAGCAGTACTTC; CDR3 protein: CASSLASGAYEQYF
CDR3 length: 13; J gene: TRBJ2-3; V gene: TRBV10-3; D gene: TRBD2; clone size: once; CDR3 DNA: TGTGCCATCCGGGCGGGGGGGTCAGATACGCAGTATTTT; CDR3 protein: CAIRAGGSDTQYF
CDR3 length: 15; J gene: TRBJ2-2; V gene: TRBV5-1; D gene: -; clone size: -; CDR3 DNA: TGCGCCAGCAGCTACTATTCCGCAAACACCGGGGAGCTGTTTTTT; CDR3 protein: CASSYYSANTGELFF
CDR3 length: 14; J gene: TRBJ2-7; V gene: TRBV7-2; D gene: TRBD2; clone size: -; CDR3 DNA: TGTGCCAGCAGCTTTAGCGGGGGGGCGGGCGAGCAGTACTTC; CDR3 protein: CASSFSGGAGEQYF
CDR3 length: 16; J gene: TRBJ2-7; V gene: TRBV5-4; D gene: TRBD2; clone size: -; CDR3 DNA: TGTGCCAGCAGCTTGGCGCCTTTAGCGGGGGACATCGAGCAGTACTTC; CDR3 protein: CASSLAPLAGDIEQYF
CDR3 length: 14; J gene: TRBJ1-2; V gene: TRBV5-1; D gene: -; clone size: -; CDR3 DNA: TGCGCCAGCAGCCCCATGGGGCGGAACTATGGCTACACCTTC; CDR3 protein: CASSPMGRNYGYTF
CDR3 length: 15; J gene: TRBJ2-1; V gene: TRBV10-1; D gene: TRBD1; clone size: -; CDR3 DNA: TGCGCCAGCAGTGAAACGGGACAGGAGTACAATGAGCAGTTCTTC; CDR3 protein: CASSETGQEYNEQFF
CDR3 length: 14; J gene: TRBJ1-1; V gene: TRBV6-1; D gene: -; clone size: few; CDR3 DNA: TGTGCCAGCAGTAAACGAACGGGGGTAACTGAAGCTTTCTTT; CDR3 protein: CASSKRTGVTEAFF
CDR3 length: 14; J gene: TRBJ2-5; V gene: TRBV6-5; D gene: -; clone size: -; CDR3 DNA: TGTGCCAGCAGTTACTCGTCGGGGGAAGAGACCCAGTACTTC; CDR3 protein: CASSYSSGEETQYF
CDR3 length: 11; J gene: TRBJ1-2; V gene: TRBV20-1; D gene: -; clone size: -; CDR3 DNA: TGCAGTGGTCCCGGGAGCTATGGCTACACCTTC; CDR3 protein: CSGPGSYGYTF
CDR3 length: 16; J gene: TRBJ1-1; V gene: TRBV2; D gene: TRBD1; clone size: -; CDR3 DNA: TGTGCCAGCAGCCTAAATGAATTGCGGGACAGGGTAACTGCTTTCTTT; CDR3 protein: CASSLNELRDRVTAFF
CDR3 length: 16; J gene: TRBJ2-2; V gene: TRBV7-9; D gene: TRBD2; clone size: -; CDR3 DNA: TGTGCCAGCAGCGACGGACTAGCGAGTAACACCGGGGAGCTGTTTTTT; CDR3 protein: CASSDGLASNTGELFF
CDR3 length: 14; J gene: TRBJ2-7; V gene: TRBV7-2; D gene: TRBD2; clone size: -; CDR3 DNA: TGTGCCAGCAGCTTACGGGGCGGGGGGCCCGAGCAGTACTTC; CDR3 protein: CASSLRGGGPEQYF
CDR3 length: 16; J gene: TRBJ1-5; V gene: TRBV6-6; D gene: TRBD1; clone size: -; CDR3 DNA: TGTGCCAGCAGTACTCTGACAGGGGCGGTTAGCCAGCCCCAGCATTTT; CDR3 protein: CASSTLTGAVSQPQHF
CDR3 length: 13; J gene: TRBJ1-1; V gene: TRBV10-3; D gene: TRBD1; clone size: few; CDR3 DNA: TGTGCCATCAGCGGGACAGGGAACACTGAAGCTTTCTTT; CDR3 protein: CAISGTGNTEAFF
CDR3 length: 13; J gene: TRBJ2-7; V gene: TRBV30; D gene: -; clone size: once; CDR3 DNA: TGTGCCTGGAGTCTGGGGGGAAGCTACGAGCAGTACTTC; CDR3 protein: CAWSLGGSYEQYF
CDR3 length: 14; J gene: TRBJ2-4; V gene: TRBV10-2; D gene: -; clone size: -; CDR3 DNA: TGCGCCAGCAGTGAGACGGCAGGTTTTGACATTCAGTACTTC; CDR3 protein: CASSETAGFDIQYF
CDR3 length: 15; J gene: TRBJ2-7; V gene: TRBV5-1; D gene: -; clone size: -; CDR3 DNA: TGCGCCAGCAGCTCACAAGGCGGGGCTTCCTACGAGCAGTACTTC; CDR3 protein: CASSSQGGASYEQYF
CDR3 length: 15; J gene: TRBJ2-1; V gene: TRBV19; D gene: TRBD2; clone size: -; CDR3 DNA: TGTGCCAGTAGTATTGCGCGGGGGGGCCACAATGAGCAGTTCTTC; CDR3 protein: CASSIARGGHNEQFF
CDR3 length: 14; J gene: TRBJ1-1; V gene: TRBV6-1; D gene: TRBD1; clone size: few; CDR3 DNA: TGTGCCAGCGCTGCAGGGGGCAACGAGCCTGAAGCTTTCTTT; CDR3 protein: CASAAGGNEPEAFF
CDR3 length: 15; J gene: TRBJ1-3; V gene: TRBV6-6; D gene: -; clone size: few; CDR3 DNA: TGTGCCAGCAGTTACTCATCAGGAGGTGGAAACACCATATATTTT; CDR3 protein: CASSYSSGGGNTIYF
CDR3 length: 15; J gene: TRBJ1-2; V gene: TRBV4-2; D gene: -; clone size: -; CDR3 DNA: TGTGCCAGCACCCCGGGGAATACGGCTAACTATGGCTACACCTTC; CDR3 protein: CASTPGNTANYGYTF
CDR3 length: 14; J gene: TRBJ2-7; V gene: TRBV7-9; D gene: -; clone size: -; CDR3 DNA: TGTGCCAGCAGCCGTCCGGGACAATCCTACGAGCAGTACTTC; CDR3 protein: CASSRPGQSYEQYF
CDR3 length: 16; J gene: TRBJ2-5; V gene: TRBV9; D gene: TRBD2; clone size: -; CDR3 DNA: TGTGCCAGCTTCCCCAAGTGGGGCTCGAGCGGGGGGACCCAGTACTTC; CDR3 protein: CASFPKWGSSGGTQYF
CDR3 length: 14; J gene: TRBJ2-7; V gene: TRBV18; D gene: TRBD1; clone size: -; CDR3 DNA: TGTGCCAGCTCAAGGGACAGTAACATCTACGAGCAGTACTTC; CDR3 protein: CASSRDSNIYEQYF
CDR3 length: 13; J gene: TRBJ2-5; V gene: TRBV10-1; D gene: -; clone size: -; CDR3 DNA: TGCGCCAGCAGTGAGTTGGGGGGAGAGACCCAGTACTTC; CDR3 protein: CASSELGGETQYF
CDR3 length: 13; J gene: TRBJ1-2; V gene: TRBV5-6; D gene: -; clone size: -; CDR3 DNA: TGTGCCAGCAGCCGCCGCTCGGGAAATGGCTACACCTTC; CDR3 protein: CASSRRSGNGYTF